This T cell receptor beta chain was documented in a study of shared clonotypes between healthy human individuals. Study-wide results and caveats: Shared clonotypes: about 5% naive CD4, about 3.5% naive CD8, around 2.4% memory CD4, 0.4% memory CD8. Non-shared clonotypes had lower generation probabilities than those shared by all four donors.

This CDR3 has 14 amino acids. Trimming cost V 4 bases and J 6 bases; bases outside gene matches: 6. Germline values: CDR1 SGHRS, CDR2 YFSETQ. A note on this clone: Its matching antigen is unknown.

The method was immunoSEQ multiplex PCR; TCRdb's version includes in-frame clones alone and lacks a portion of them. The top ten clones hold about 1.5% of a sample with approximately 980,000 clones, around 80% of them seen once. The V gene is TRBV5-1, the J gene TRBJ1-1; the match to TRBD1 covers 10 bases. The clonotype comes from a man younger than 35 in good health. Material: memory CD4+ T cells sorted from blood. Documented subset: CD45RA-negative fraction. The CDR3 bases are TGCGCCAGCAGCACGACAGGGGGCGCATCTGAAGCTTTCTTT. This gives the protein CASSTTGGASEAFF.